A selection of T cell receptor beta chains follows, all from one sample in a study of blood T cell repertoires in COVID-19. Repertoires were generated with immunoSEQ multiplex PCR, while TCRdb's copy carries only in-frame clones and drops some. The sample holds around 250,000 clones; approximately 90% are singletons and the top ten take approximately 3.7%. The material sequenced was PBMCs or T cells enriched from blood (not recorded which). Source of these receptors: a woman aged 25 to 39 who had recovered from COVID-19. The CDR3 runs from the conserved cysteine through the conserved F or W. The D gene is left open where the match is weak. Where a row states a size, it is once, few, many or the class of an expanded clone; other rows omit it.

D: -; J: TRBJ2-1; size: -; V: TRBV2; CDR3: CASSGDSPYNEQFF; DNA: TGTGCCAGCAGTGGGGACTCCCCGTACAATGAGCAGTTCTTC
D: -; J: TRBJ1-5; size: -; V: TRBV30; CDR3: CACRGKDSNQPQHF; DNA: TGTGCCTGCCGAGGGAAGGATAGCAATCAGCCCCAGCATTTT
D: -; J: TRBJ1-5; size: -; V: TRBV29-1; CDR3: CSVGKGRDNQPQHF; DNA: TGCAGCGTTGGGAAGGGGAGGGACAATCAGCCCCAGCATTTT
D: -; J: TRBJ1-1; size: many; V: TRBV11-2; CDR3: CASSLDGRNTEAFF; DNA: TGTGCCAGCAGCTTAGATGGGAGGAACACTGAAGCTTTCTTT
D: TRBD1; J: TRBJ1-1; size: -; V: TRBV19; CDR3: CASLNRDRNTEAFF; DNA: TGTGCCAGCCTGAACCGGGACAGGAACACTGAAGCTTTCTTT
D: -; J: TRBJ1-2; size: -; V: TRBV28; CDR3: CASSFDTGWGYTF; DNA: TGTGCCAGCAGTTTCGATACAGGGTGGGGCTACACCTTC
D: TRBD2; J: TRBJ2-7; size: -; V: TRBV4-3; CDR3: CASSQDFLAGIEQYF; DNA: TGCGCCAGCAGCCAAGATTTCCTAGCGGGAATTGAGCAGTACTTC
D: TRBD2; J: TRBJ2-3; size: -; V: TRBV20-1; CDR3: CSASTGTSGGGDTQYF; DNA: TGCAGTGCTAGTACCGGGACTAGCGGTGGGGGAGATACGCAGTATTTT
D: -; J: TRBJ2-3; size: -; V: TRBV6-5; CDR3: CASSYSSLRDTQYF; DNA: TGTGCCAGCAGTTACTCGAGTTTGAGAGATACGCAGTATTTT
D: -; J: TRBJ2-2; size: -; V: TRBV11-3; CDR3: CASSFEDTGELFF; DNA: TGTGCCAGCAGCTTCGAGGACACCGGGGAGCTGTTTTTT
D: -; J: TRBJ1-4; size: once; V: TRBV5-4; CDR3: CASSSGRASEKLFF; DNA: TGTGCCAGCAGCTCCGGCAGGGCAAGTGAAAAACTGTTTTTT
D: -; J: TRBJ2-1; size: once; V: TRBV4-2; CDR3: CASSKRAPTNNEQFF; DNA: TGTGCCAGCAGCAAGCGGGCCCCCACAAACAATGAGCAGTTCTTC
D: -; J: TRBJ1-1; size: once; V: TRBV28; CDR3: CASKGHPNTEAFF; DNA: TGTGCCAGCAAAGGACACCCCAACACTGAAGCTTTCTTT
D: TRBD1; J: TRBJ1-2; size: few; V: TRBV24-1; CDR3: CATSGSTGGKANYGYTF; DNA: TGTGCCACCAGTGGTTCGACAGGGGGAAAAGCTAACTATGGCTACACCTTC